The 15 T cell receptor beta chains given below trace back to one sample, sequenced in a study of blood T cell repertoires in COVID-19. Clones were sequenced by immunoSEQ multiplex PCR, and TCRdb holds only the in-frame ones, with some missing. Among about 120,000 clones listed, over 75% were seen once. The source material was peripheral blood. These receptors originate from a man aged 50 to 60 with acute or convalescent COVID-19.

Turning to this clone: An end of the junction does not agree with germline; a read error may underlie this. This sequence joins TRBV7-9 and TRBJ2-7; 8 bases line up with TRBD1. CDR3 length equals 15 residues. CDR1 and CDR2 from the germline V gene are SEHNR and FQNEAQ (reference sequence). CDR3 loop: CACSTNQGARYEQYF. The CDR3 DNA is TGTGCCTGCAGTACCAACCAGGGGGCACGCTACGAGCAGTACTTC.

The V and J genes are TRBV6-4 and TRBJ2-1; 12 bases are a match to TRBD2. The V segment lost 5 bases and the J segment 4 bases; nucleotides outside the gene matches: 3. CDR3 length equals 15 residues. Germline assignment: CDR1 MRHNA and CDR2 SNTAGT. CDR3 DNA sequence: TGTGCCAGCAGTAAACTAGCGGGGGGATACAATGAGCAGTTCTTC. It translates to CASSKLAGGYNEQFF.

This rearrangement joins TRBV11-2 to TRBJ2-1; 12 nucleotides align to TRBD2. CDR3 length: 15 amino acids. Looked up from germline, CDR1 is SGHAT and CDR2 is FQNNGV. V lost 2 bases and J lost 7; bases outside the gene matches: 3. CDR3 loop: CASSLTLAGGNEQFF. CDR3 sequence (DNA): TGTGCCAGCAGCTTAACTCTAGCGGGAGGGAATGAGCAGTTCTTC.

The rearrangement joins TRBV5-1 to TRBJ1-5; D gene ambiguous. The V gene's germline CDR1 is SGHRS and CDR2 YFSETQ. Trimming stripped 2 bases from V and 7 bases from J, with 13 bases between. The length of the CDR3 is 14 residues. CDR3 protein: CASSFIPEEQPQHF. DNA of the CDR3: TGCGCCAGCAGCTTTATTCCCGAGGAACAGCCCCAGCATTTT.

The J gene is TRBJ1-1, the V gene TRBV6-2 or TRBV6-3; D is unclear. The CDR3 is made up of 12 amino acids. Germline V gene lookup returns CDR1 MNHEY and CDR2 SVGEGT. The V end was cut by 0 bases, the J end by 8 bases, with 7 bases between. CDR3 coding DNA: TGTGCCAGCAGTTACTCGTGGGCAGAAGCTTTCTTT. This encodes CASSYSWAEAFF.

This chain connects TRBV9 to TRBJ1-5; 10 bases match TRBD1. The V gene end was trimmed by 4 bases and the J gene end by 6 bases; junction bases not matched to a gene: 4. The CDR3 loop spans 14 amino acids. CDR1 and CDR2 from the germline V gene are SGDLS and YYNGEE. Here the CDR3 DNA reads TGTGCCAGCAGCATTGGGACAGGGGTTCAGCCCCAGCATTTT. It codes for CASSIGTGVQPQHF.

V is TRBV5-1 and J is TRBJ1-1; TRBD1 matches at 7 bases. V lost 3 bases and J lost 7; bases outside the gene matches: 9. The germline CDR1 and CDR2 sequences are SGHRS and YFSETQ. The CDR3 is made up of 14 amino acids. Here the CDR3 reads CASSSAGGGLEAFF. The DNA for the CDR3 is TGCGCCAGCAGCTCCGCAGGGGGTGGCCTTGAAGCTTTCTTT. Full variable domain (rest looked up from reference TRBV5-1 and TRBJ1-1): KAGVTQTPRYLIKTRGQQVTLSCSPISGHRSVSWYQQTPGQGLQFLFEYFSETQRNKGNFPGRFSGRQFSNSRSEMNVSTLELGDSALYLCASSSAGGGLEAFFGQGTRLTVV.

This chain joins TRBV3-1 (or the pseudogene TRBV3-2) and TRBJ2-7; possibly TRBD2 for D (5 bases). CDR3 length: 12 residues. The V and J ends lost 8 bases and 3 bases respectively, with 11 bases between them. Per germline, CDR1 LGHDT and CDR2 YNNKEL (reference sequence). The CDR3 nucleotides are TGTGCCAGCGCCGGGGTAAACTACGAGCAGTACTTC. Protein sequence: CASAGVNYEQYF.

This chain uses TRBV6-5 with TRBJ1-2; maybe TRBD1 (5 bases). Trimming pared 0 bases from V and 2 bases from J, leaving 10 bases between. This CDR3 region has 15 residues. Germline V CDR1 and CDR2: MNHEY, SVGAGI. This chain's CDR3 is CASSYSEGRNYGYTF. Here the CDR3 DNA reads TGTGCCAGCAGTTACTCCGAGGGGAGGAACTATGGCTACACCTTC.

The V gene is TRBV29-1, the J gene TRBJ1-1; the D gene is possibly TRBD1 (5 bases). The V gene lost 0 bases and the J gene lost 2 bases, with 10 bases spanning the gap. From germline, CDR1 is SQVTM and CDR2 ANQGSEA. The CDR3 extends over 14 amino acids. In DNA form, the CDR3 reads TGCAGCGTTGAAGAATATCAGGGTAACACTGAAGCTTTCTTT. Translated: CSVEEYQGNTEAFF. Filled out from reference TRBV29-1 and TRBJ1-1, the complete variable domain reads SAVISQKPSRDICQRGTSLTIQCQVDSQVTMMFWYRQQPGQSLTLIATANQGSEATYESGFVIDKFPISRPNLTFSTLTVSNMSPEDSSIYLCSVEEYQGNTEAFFGQGTRLTVV.

This clone was seen just once. V gene TRBV10-3 combines with J gene TRBJ1-6, with D possibly being TRBD1 (5 bases). The germline CDR1 and CDR2 sequences are ENHRY and SYGVKD. Trimming stripped 8 bases from V and 6 bases from J, with 8 bases between. This CDR3 is 12 amino acids long. CDR3 sequence: CAIRQGNSPLHF. In DNA form, the CDR3 reads TGTGCCATCCGGCAGGGTAATTCACCCCTCCACTTT.

This chain joins TRBV29-1 and TRBJ2-2; D ambiguous. Trimming took off 4 bases at V and 4 bases at J, with 10 bases between the two ends. The CDR3 has 13 residues. Germline assignment: CDR1 SQVTM and CDR2 ANQGSEA. This CDR3 is CSVASLSTGELFF. Here the CDR3 DNA reads TGCAGCGTTGCTAGTCTATCCACCGGGGAGCTGTTTTTT.

The rearrangement joins TRBV5-4 to TRBJ1-1; 10 bases are a match to TRBD1. Germline values: CDR1 SGHNT, CDR2 YYREEE (reference sequence). Trimming removed 5 bases from V and 5 bases from J; junction bases left unmatched: 3. The CDR3 consists of 13 residues. CDR3 in DNA: TGTGCCAGCAGAGGGGACAGGGGTACTGAAGCTTTCTTT. Amino acid sequence: CASRGDRGTEAFF. Looking up the rest from reference TRBV5-4 and TRBJ1-1 gives the full variable domain: ETGVTQSPTHLIKTRGQQVTLRCSSQSGHNTVSWYQQALGQGPQFIFQYYREEENGRGNFPPRFSGLQFPNYSSELNVNALELDDSALYLCASRGDRGTEAFFGQGTRLTVV.

The chain combines TRBV14 with TRBJ2-1, with 7 positions matching TRBD1. The CDR3 contains 14 residues. V lost 1 base and J lost 8; bases outside the gene matches: 5. CDR1 SGHDN and CDR2 FVKESK come from the germline V gene. The CDR3 sequence is CASSQVTGMDEQFF. In DNA form, the CDR3 reads TGTGCCAGCAGCCAAGTGACAGGGATGGATGAGCAGTTCTTC. The full variable domain, in which reference TRBV14 and TRBJ2-1 provide the parts outside the CDR3, is EAGVTQFPSHSVIEKGQTVTLRCDPISGHDNLYWYRRVMGKEIKFLLHFVKESKQDESGMPNNRFLAERTGGTYSTLKVQPAELEDSGVYFCASSQVTGMDEQFFGPGTRLTVL.

The chain joins TRBV10-1 to TRBJ1-6; the match to TRBD1 covers 7 bases. The J segment lost 4 bases and the V segment lost 2 bases, leaving 5 bases of the junction unmatched. CDR1 and CDR2 from the germline V gene are WNHNN and SYGVQD (reference sequence). There are 16 residues in the CDR3. The CDR3 DNA reads TGCGCCAGCAGTGAGGGACAGGAGGAGTATAATTCACCCCTCCACTTT. Translating gives CASSEGQEEYNSPLHF.